This record looks at one T cell receptor beta chain sequence and its context. This clone has a count of ten or more. Its cognate antigen has yet to be identified. No base quality information exists; no much larger clone differs at one position. No patient had received any treatment before thyroid surgery. The study retrospectively analysed patient clinical samples collected from about 2012 to 2019 using T-cell receptor beta sequencing. Receptor amplification or capture employed PCR. Sequencing took place on an Illumina HiSeq 4000. The TCR beta-chain CDR3 region of each patient was profiled by high-throughput sequencing. As for the authors' bioinformatics: The researchers built a classifier to tell apart papillary thyroid cancer patients with distant metastasis, based on CDR3 differences among clinicopathological groups. Repertoire diversity was assessed with the Shannon index, and tumor-blood repertoire similarity with the Morisita-Horn index. TCRdb trimmed the raw reads at Q25, called clones with MiXCR and kept productive beta chains. TCRdb, rather than the study authors, made the V and J calls. The sample contains approximately 25,000 clones, 16% of them found a single time. The top ten clonotypes cover roughly 6.6% of the sample.

Clipping removes 4 bases from V and 2 bases from J, with 1 as the unmatched junction base count. CDR1 SQVTM and CDR2 ANQGSEA are derived from the germline V gene. Including cysteine and phenylalanine, the CDR3 has 12 amino acids. The DNA shown is the 36-base CDR3, in frame from base 1. These data originate in a study of metastatic and nonmetastatic thyroid tumors (dated by TCRdb to the early 2020s). About the investigation overall: Repertoires were compared across peripheral blood and tumor or nodule tissue samples from malignant and benign thyroid patients.

Broad study findings and their caveats: In both blood and tumor samples, malignant tumors were reported to have significantly higher TCR beta diversity than benign nodules.

The sequenced material came from blood. The chain links TRBV29-1 with TRBJ2-7; 8 bases in the middle match TRBD1. The source of this sequence is a male donor with papillary thyroid cancer or a benign thyroid nodule (not recorded which). Some clones in this sample may be carry-over from other donors' samples. CDR3 reads: CSVGQGTYEQYF. The DNA reads TGCAGCGTTGGACAGGGGACCTACGAGCAGTACTTC.